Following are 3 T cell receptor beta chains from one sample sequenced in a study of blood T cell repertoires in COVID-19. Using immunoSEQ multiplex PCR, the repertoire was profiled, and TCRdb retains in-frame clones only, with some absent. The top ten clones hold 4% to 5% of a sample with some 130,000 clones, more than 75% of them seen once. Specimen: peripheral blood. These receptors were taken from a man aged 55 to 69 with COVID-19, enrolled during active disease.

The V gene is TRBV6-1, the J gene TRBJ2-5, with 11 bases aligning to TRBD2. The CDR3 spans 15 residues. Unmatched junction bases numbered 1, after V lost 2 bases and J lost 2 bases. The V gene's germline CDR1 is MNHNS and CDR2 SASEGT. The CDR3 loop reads CASSELAGGQETQYF. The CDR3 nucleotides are TGTGCCAGCAGTGAATTAGCGGGAGGGCAAGAGACCCAGTACTTC.

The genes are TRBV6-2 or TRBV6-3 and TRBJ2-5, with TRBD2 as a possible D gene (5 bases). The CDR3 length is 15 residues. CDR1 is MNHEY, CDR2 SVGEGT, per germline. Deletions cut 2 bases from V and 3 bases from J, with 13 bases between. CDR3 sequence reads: CASSYALEREETQYF. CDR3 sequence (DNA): TGTGCCAGCAGTTACGCGTTGGAGAGGGAAGAGACCCAGTACTTC.

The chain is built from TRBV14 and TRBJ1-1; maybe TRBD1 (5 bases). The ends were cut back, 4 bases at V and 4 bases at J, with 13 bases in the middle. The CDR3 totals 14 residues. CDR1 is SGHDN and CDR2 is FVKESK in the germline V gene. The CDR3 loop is CASSLGQSATEAFF. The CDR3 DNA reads TGTGCCAGCAGCCTGGGGCAGTCCGCCACTGAAGCTTTCTTT.